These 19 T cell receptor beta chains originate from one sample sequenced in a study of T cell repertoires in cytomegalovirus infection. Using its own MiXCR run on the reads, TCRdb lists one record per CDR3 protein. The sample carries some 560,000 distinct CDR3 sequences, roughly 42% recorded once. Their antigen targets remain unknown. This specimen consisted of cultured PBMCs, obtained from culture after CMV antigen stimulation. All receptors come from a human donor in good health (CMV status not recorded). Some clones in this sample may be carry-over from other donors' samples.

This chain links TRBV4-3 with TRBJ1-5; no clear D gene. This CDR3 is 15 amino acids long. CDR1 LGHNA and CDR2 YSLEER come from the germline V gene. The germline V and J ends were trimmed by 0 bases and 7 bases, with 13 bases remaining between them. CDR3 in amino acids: CASSQDDRFDQPQHF. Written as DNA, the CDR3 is TGCGCCAGCAGCCAAGATGATAGGTTCGACCAGCCCCAGCATTTT.

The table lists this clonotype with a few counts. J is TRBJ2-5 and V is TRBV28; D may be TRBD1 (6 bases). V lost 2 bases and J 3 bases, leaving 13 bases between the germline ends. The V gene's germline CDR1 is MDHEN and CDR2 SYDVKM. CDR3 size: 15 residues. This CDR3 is CASSLRPGQKETQYF. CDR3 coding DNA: TGTGCCAGCAGTTTAAGGCCCGGACAGAAAGAGACCCAGTACTTC.

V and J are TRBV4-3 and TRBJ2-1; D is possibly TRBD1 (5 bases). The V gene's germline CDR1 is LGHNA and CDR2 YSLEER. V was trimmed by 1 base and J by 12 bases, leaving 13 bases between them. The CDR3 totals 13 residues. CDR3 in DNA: TGCGCCAGCAGCCAAGGGCGGCCAGGGTGGCAGTTCTTC. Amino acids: CASSQGRPGWQFF.

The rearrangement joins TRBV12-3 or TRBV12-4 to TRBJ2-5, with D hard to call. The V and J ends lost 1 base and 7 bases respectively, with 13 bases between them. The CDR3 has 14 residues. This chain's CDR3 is CASSLGHTLGTQYF. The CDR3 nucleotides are TGTGCCAGCAGTTTAGGGCACACCTTGGGGACCCAGTACTTC.

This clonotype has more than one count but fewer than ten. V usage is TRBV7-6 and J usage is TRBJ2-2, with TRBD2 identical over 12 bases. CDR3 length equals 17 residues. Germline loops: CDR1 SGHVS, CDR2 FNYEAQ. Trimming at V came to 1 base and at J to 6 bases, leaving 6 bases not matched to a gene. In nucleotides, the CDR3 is TGTGCCAGCAGCTTAGAGGCCGGGACTAGCGGGCCCGGGGAGCTGTTTTTT. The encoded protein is CASSLEAGTSGPGELFF.

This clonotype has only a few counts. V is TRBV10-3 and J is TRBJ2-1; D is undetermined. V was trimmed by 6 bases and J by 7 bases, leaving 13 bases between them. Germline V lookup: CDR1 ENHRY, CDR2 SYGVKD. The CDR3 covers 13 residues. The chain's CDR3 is CAIRASNLNEQFF. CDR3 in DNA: TGTGCCATCAGAGCTTCTAACCTGAATGAGCAGTTCTTC.

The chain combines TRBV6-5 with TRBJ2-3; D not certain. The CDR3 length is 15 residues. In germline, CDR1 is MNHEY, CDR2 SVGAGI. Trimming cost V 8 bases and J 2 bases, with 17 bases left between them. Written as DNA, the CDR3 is TGTGCCAGCCATCCCCAGGCAGAATCCACAGATACGCAGTATTTT. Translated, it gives CASHPQAESTDTQYF.

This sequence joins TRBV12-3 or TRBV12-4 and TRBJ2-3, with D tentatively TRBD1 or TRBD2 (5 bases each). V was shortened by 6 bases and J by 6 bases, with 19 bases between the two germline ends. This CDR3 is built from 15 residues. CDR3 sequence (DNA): TGTGCCAGCAGCCCGGGGCCCGCAAAAAAGGATACGCAGTATTTT. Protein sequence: CASSPGPAKKDTQYF.

The CDR3 is CASTAPGQGEDEQYF. The CDR3 DNA sequence: TGTGCCAGCACCGCCCCGGGACAGGGAGAAGACGAGCAGTACTTC. J is TRBJ2-7 and V is TRBV6-2 or TRBV6-3; 9 bases are a match to TRBD1. Germline lookup yields CDR1 MNHEY and CDR2 SVGEGT. The CDR3 covers 15 residues. The trim removed 7 bases at V and 5 bases at J, leaving 12 bases unmatched.

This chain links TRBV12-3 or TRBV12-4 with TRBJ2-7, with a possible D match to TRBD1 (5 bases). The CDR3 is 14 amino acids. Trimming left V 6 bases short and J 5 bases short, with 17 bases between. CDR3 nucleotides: TGTGCCAGCAGCCTCCTCGGCAGGGCTAACGAGCAGTACTTC. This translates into CASSLLGRANEQYF.

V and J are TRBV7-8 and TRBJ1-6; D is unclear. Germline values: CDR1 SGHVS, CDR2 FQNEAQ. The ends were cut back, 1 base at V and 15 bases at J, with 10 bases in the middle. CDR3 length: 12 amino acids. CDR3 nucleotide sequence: TGTGCCAGCAGCTTAGAACTGTCGGTCCTCCACTTT. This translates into CASSLELSVLHF.

Written as DNA, the CDR3 is TGTGCCAGCAGCTCGAGAGCGGAGGGGGATGAGCAGTTCTTC. It specifies CASSSRAEGDEQFF. The chain carries TRBV7-2 and TRBJ2-1; the D call may be TRBD1 or TRBD2 (6 bases each). The germline V gene encodes CDR1 SGHTA and CDR2 FQGNSA. The CDR3 length is 14 residues. Trimming pared 4 bases from V and 8 bases from J, leaving 15 bases between.

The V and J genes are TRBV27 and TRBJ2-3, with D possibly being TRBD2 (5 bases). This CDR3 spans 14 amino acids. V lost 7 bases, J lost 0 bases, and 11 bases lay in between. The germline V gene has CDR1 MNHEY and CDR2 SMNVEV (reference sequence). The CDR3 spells CASKEEVSTDTQYF. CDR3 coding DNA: TGTGCCAGCAAGGAGGAAGTAAGCACAGATACGCAGTATTTT.

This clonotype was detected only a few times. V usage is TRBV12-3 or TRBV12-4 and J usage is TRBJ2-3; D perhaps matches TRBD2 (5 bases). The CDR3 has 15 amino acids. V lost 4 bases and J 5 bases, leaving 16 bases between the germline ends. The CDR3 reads CASSWVYPSGDTQYF. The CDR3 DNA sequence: TGTGCCAGCAGTTGGGTCTACCCAAGCGGAGATACGCAGTATTTT.

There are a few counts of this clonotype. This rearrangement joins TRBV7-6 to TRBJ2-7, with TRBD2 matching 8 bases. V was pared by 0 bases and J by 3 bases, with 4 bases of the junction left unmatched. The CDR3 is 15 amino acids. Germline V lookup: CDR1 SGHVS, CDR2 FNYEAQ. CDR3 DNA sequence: TGTGCCAGCAGCTTAGCGGCACTAGCGGACTACGAGCAGTACTTC. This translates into CASSLAALADYEQYF.

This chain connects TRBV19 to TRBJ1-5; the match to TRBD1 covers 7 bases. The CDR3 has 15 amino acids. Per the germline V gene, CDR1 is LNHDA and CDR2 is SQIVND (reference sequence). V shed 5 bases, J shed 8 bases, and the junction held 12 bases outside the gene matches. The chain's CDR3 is CASSPADRFGEPQHF. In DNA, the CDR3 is TGTGCCAGTAGTCCCGCGGACAGGTTTGGGGAGCCCCAGCATTTT. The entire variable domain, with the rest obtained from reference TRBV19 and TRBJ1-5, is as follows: DGGITQSPKYLFRKEGQNVTLSCEQNLNHDAMYWYRQDPGQGLRLIYYSQIVNDFQKGDIAEGYSVSREKKESFPLTVTSAQKNPTAFYLCASSPADRFGEPQHFGDGTRLSIL.

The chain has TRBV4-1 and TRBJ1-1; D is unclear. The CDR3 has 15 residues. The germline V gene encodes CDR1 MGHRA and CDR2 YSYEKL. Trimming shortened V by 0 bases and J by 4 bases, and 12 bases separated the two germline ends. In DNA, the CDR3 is TGCGCCAGCAGCCAAGACCACCAGATCGGCACTGAAGCTTTCTTT. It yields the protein CASSQDHQIGTEAFF.

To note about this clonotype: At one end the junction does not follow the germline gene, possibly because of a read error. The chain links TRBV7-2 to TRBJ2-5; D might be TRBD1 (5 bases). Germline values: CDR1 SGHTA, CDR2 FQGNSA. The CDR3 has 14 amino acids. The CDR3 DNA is TGTGCCAGCAGCTGGACACGTAATAAGGAGACCCTGTACTTC. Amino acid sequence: CASSWTRNKETLYF.

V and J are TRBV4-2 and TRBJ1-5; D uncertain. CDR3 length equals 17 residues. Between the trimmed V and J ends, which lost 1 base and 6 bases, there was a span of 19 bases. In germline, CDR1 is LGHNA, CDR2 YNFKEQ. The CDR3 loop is CASSQAGFEGSAQPQHF. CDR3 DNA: TGTGCCAGCAGCCAAGCCGGCTTTGAAGGGTCGGCTCAGCCCCAGCATTTT.